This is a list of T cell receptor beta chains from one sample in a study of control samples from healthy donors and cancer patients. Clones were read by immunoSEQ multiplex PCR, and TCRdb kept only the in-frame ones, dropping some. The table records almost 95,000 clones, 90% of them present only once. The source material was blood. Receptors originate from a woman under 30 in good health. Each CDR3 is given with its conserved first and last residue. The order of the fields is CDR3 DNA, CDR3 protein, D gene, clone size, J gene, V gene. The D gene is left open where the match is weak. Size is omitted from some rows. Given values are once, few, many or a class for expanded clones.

TGCAGCGTTGATCTGGGCTGGGGGAGCAGCCCTCTAACTAATGGCTACACCTTC | CSVDLGWGSSPLTNGYTF | - | - | TRBJ1-2 | TRBV29-1
TGTGCCAGCAGCCCCCCATGGAGGGGCAAAAACATTCAGTACTTC | CASSPPWRGKNIQYF | - | once | TRBJ2-4 | TRBV7-3
TGTGCCAGCAGCTTAGTTGCGGGGGGGTTCTACAATGAGCAGTTCTTC | CASSLVAGGFYNEQFF | TRBD2 | - | TRBJ2-1 | TRBV7-2
TGTGCCAGCAGTCGGAGCTCCTACAATGAGCAGTTCTTC | CASSRSSYNEQFF | - | - | TRBJ2-1 | TRBV2
TGTGCCAGCTCGGTAGTAGGGGGTTATCAGCCCCAGCATTTT | CASSVVGGYQPQHF | - | once | TRBJ1-5 | TRBV2
TGTGCCAGCAGCTTAACTCTCGCGAGCACTGAAGCTTTCTTT | CASSLTLASTEAFF | - | - | TRBJ1-1 | TRBV7-9
TGTGCCAGCAGTTACAGCCAAGAGACCCAGTACTTC | CASSYSQETQYF | - | - | TRBJ2-5 | TRBV2
TGTGCCAGCAGACCTATCAGGGTGGCTAACTATGGCTACACCTTC | CASRPIRVANYGYTF | - | - | TRBJ1-2 | TRBV6-5
TGTGCCAGCAGCTCTCGCGCGGGGATATCTAATGAAAAACTGTTTTTT | CASSSRAGISNEKLFF | - | - | TRBJ1-4 | TRBV9
TGTGCCAGCAGTTCGCTTTCGGGTACCTATGGCTACACCTTC | CASSSLSGTYGYTF | - | - | TRBJ1-2 | TRBV27
TGTGCCAGCAGTGAAGGTCGGACCTACGAGCAGTACTTC | CASSEGRTYEQYF | - | - | TRBJ2-7 | TRBV2
TGTGCCAGCAGTGACCACCTACGGGGATCAAACGAGCAGTACTTC | CASSDHLRGSNEQYF | - | - | TRBJ2-7 | TRBV25-1
TGTGCCAGCAGCTTATTAGGCGGGGGAGTAAGCACTGAAGCTTTCTTT | CASSLLGGGVSTEAFF | - | - | TRBJ1-1 | TRBV7-6
TGTGCCAGCAGTGCCCCGACCCGAGAGACCCAGTACTTC | CASSAPTRETQYF | - | - | TRBJ2-5 | TRBV2
TGTGCCAGCAGCCCCTCCCACCGGACAGATACGCAGTATTTT | CASSPSHRTDTQYF | - | - | TRBJ2-3 | TRBV14
TGTGCCAGCAGTTACGGCGCCTTCACCGGGGAGCTGTTTTTT | CASSYGAFTGELFF | - | - | TRBJ2-2 | TRBV6-6